This TCR beta chain was retrieved from a study of shared clonotypes between healthy human individuals. Naivety among CD8 cells was defined by CD45RO negativity and positive CCR7 selection, thereby excluding terminally differentiated effector memory CD45RA+ cells. This CDR3 comprises 14 residues. Germline V lookup: CDR1 SGDLS, CDR2 YYNGEE. V dropped 3 bases and J dropped 2 bases, with 10 bases sitting between them. Sequencing was performed with immunoSEQ multiplex PCR; in TCRdb, only in-frame clones are kept and a portion is missing. The sample carries about 700,000 clones, 90% to 95% recorded once. The sequenced sample consisted of naive CD8+ T cells sorted from blood. This TCR derives from a man aged 25-40 years in good health. The V and J genes are TRBV9 and TRBJ2-3, with D possibly being TRBD1 or TRBD2 (5 bases each). CDR3 in amino acids: CASSDSGTTDTQYF. CDR3 nucleotide sequence: TGTGCCAGCAGCGATTCAGGGACCACAGATACGCAGTATTTT.